The rows below give T cell receptor beta chains drawn from one sample of a study of blood T cell repertoires in COVID-19. Assay used: immunoSEQ multiplex PCR; TCRdb lists only in-frame clones, some missing. The sample lists 83,000 or so clones; around 80% were seen once. The sequenced sample consisted of peripheral blood. Receptors originate from a human donor in a cohort sampled during active COVID-19. The conserved cysteine and the conserved F or W are not part of the CDR3 here.

v_call,cdr3_length,j_call,cdr3_aa
TRBV5-4,13,TRBJ1-1,ASSFGGEGSTEAF
TRBV29-1,12,TRBJ2-5,SVVSGAWGRTQY
TRBV5-1,11,TRBJ1-4,ASSLERGEKLF
TRBV5-5,13,TRBJ2-2,ASSVGLTNTGELF
TRBV28,12,TRBJ1-6,ASSLAGLSSPLH
TRBV29-1,13,TRBJ2-3,SVGSSGGRTDTQY
TRBV11-3,15,TRBJ2-3,ASSFRGSGGRTDTQY
TRBV3-1/TRBV3-2,9,TRBJ2-5,ASTRRETQY
TRBV2,11,TRBJ1-1,ASSRQFNTEAF
TRBV19,10,TRBJ1-1,ATMTGALEAF
TRBV27,14,TRBJ1-2,ASSLGTGDLRYGYT
TRBV19,10,TRBJ1-2,ASSRDEYGYT
TRBV28,14,TRBJ1-4,ASSSWDRATNEKLF
TRBV28,10,TRBJ2-7,ASSLLRAEQY
TRBV5-1,12,TRBJ2-7,ASSPTGVAYEQY
TRBV6-5,12,TRBJ1-5,ASMIYFSNQPQH
TRBV3-1/TRBV3-2,13,TRBJ2-7,ASSPYLRGSYEQY